Sequencing of this T cell receptor beta chain was carried out in a study of response to subunit inactivated influenza vaccine. Using its own MiXCR run on the RT-PCR reads, TCRdb lists one record per CDR3 protein. Here the sample spans hundreds of thousands of distinct CDR3 sequences, roughly 15% being singletons. Study-wide results and caveats: Authors suggested each seasonal influenza vaccination recruits few new T cells.

As regards this clonotype: Antigen: not known.

This receptor was obtained from a man aged 50 or older who received an inactivated influenza vaccine. The sequencing used PBMCs from blood, collected around two weeks before vaccination.

The CDR3 here is CASSQERQLYQETQYF. CDR3 DNA: TGCGCCAGCAGCCAAGAACGGCAGTTGTACCAAGAGACCCAGTACTTC. This chain joins TRBV4-1 and TRBJ2-5; D is unclear. The CDR3 contains 16 residues. CDR1 is MGHRA, CDR2 YSYEKL, per germline. With 0 bases removed from V and 0 bases from J, the gap between germline ends came to 11 bases.